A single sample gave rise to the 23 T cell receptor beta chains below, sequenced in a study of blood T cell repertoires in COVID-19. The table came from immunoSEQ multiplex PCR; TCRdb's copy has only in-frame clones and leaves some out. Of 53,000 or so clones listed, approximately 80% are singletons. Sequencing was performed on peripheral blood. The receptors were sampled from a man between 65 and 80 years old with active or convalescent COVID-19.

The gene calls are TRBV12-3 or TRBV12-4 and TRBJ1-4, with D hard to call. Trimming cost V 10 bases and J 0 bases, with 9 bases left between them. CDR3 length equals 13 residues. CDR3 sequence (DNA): TGTGCCACCAGACTTGCAACTAATGAAAAACTGTTTTTT. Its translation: CATRLATNEKLFF.

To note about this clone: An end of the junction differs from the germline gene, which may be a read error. CDR3 DNA: TGTGCCAGCGCACCAACGGTAGCGGGGGGTGAGGAGCAGTTCTTC. This encodes CASAPTVAGGEEQFF. V and J are TRBV18 and TRBJ2-1; 10 bases agree with TRBD2. CDR1 is KGHSH and CDR2 is LQKENI in the germline V gene. The CDR3 is made up of 15 amino acids.

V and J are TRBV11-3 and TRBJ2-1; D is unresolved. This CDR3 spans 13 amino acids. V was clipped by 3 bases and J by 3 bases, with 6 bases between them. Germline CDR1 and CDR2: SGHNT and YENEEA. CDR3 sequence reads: CASSFLSYNEQFF. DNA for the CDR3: TGTGCCAGCAGCTTTCTTAGCTACAATGAGCAGTTCTTC.

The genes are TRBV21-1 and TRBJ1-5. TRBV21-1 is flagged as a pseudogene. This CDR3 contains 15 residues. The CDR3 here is CASSRADYSNQPQHF. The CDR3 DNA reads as TGTGCCAGCAGCAGGGCCGACTATAGCAATCAGCCCCAGCATTTT.

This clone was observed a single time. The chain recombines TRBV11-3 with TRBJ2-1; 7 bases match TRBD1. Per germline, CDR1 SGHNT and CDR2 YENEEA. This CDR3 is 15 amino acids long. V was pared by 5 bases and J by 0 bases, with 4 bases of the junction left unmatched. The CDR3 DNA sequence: TGTGCCAGCAGCCCCACAGGGGTCTCCTACAATGAGCAGTTCTTC. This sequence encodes CASSPTGVSYNEQFF.

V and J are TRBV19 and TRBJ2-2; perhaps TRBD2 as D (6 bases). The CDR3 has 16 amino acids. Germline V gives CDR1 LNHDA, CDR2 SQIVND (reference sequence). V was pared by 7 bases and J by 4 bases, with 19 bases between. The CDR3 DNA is TGTGCCAGTACCGTAGTGGGGGGATCGGGCACCGGGGAGCTGTTTTTT. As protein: CASTVVGGSGTGELFF.

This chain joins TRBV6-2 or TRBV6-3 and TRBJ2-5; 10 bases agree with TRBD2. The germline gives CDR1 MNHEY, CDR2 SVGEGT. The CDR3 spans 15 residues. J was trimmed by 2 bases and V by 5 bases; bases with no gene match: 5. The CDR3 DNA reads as TGTGCCAGCAGTCGGACTAGCGGAGCACAAGAGACCCAGTACTTC. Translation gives CASSRTSGAQETQYF.

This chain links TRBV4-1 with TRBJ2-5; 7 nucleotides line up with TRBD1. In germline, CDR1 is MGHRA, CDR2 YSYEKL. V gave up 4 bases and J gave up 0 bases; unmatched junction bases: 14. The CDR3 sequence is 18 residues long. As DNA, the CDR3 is TGCGCCAGCAGCCTCCCAATTAGGACAGGAACGTACCAAGAGACCCAGTACTTC. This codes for CASSLPIRTGTYQETQYF.

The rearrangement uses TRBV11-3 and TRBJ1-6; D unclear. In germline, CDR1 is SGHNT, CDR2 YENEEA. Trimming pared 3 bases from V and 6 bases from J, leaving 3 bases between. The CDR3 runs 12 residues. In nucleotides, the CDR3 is TGTGCCAGCAGCTTTCTTAATTCACCCCTCCACTTT. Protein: CASSFLNSPLHF.

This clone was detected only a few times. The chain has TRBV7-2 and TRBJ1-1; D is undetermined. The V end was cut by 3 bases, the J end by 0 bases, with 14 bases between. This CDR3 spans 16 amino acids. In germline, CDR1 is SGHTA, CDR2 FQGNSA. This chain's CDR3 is CASSFRGMRMNTEAFF. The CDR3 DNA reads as TGTGCCAGCAGCTTCCGGGGAATGAGGATGAACACTGAAGCTTTCTTT.

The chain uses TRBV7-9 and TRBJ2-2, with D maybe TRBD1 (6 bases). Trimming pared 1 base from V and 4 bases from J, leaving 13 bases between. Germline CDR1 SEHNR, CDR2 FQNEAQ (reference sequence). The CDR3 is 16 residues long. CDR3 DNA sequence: TGTGCCAGCAGCTTAGGTAGTGGGGGCTCCACCGGGGAGCTGTTTTTT. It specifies CASSLGSGGSTGELFF.

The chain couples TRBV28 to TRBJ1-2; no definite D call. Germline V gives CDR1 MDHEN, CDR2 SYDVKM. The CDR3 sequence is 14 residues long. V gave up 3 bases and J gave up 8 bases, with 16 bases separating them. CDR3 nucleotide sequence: TGTGCCAGCAGTTTCGGCGGGCAGACCTGGGGCTACACCTTC. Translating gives CASSFGGQTWGYTF.

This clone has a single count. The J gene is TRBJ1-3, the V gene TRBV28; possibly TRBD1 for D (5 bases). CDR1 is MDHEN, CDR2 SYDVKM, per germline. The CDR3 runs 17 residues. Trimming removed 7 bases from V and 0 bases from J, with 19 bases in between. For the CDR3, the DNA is TGTGCCAGCAACCTCAGGGTGGCCCCCCACTCTGGAAACACCATATATTTT. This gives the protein CASNLRVAPHSGNTIYF.

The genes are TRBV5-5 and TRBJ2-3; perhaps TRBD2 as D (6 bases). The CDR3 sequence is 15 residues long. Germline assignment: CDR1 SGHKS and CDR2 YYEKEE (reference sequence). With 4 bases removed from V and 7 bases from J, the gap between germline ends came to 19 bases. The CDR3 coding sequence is TGTGCCAGCAGCGGGACCCCGCGCGGGGATAATACGCAGTATTTT. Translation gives CASSGTPRGDNTQYF.

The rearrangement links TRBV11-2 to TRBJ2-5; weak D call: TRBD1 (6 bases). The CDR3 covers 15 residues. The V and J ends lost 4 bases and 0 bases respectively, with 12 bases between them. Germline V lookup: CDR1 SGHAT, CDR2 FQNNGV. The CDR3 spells CASSYDRPYQETQYF. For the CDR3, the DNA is TGTGCCAGCAGCTACGACAGGCCCTACCAAGAGACCCAGTACTTC.

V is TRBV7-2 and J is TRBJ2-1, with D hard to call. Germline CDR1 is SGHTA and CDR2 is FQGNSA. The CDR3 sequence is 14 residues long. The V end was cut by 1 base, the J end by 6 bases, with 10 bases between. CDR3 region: CASSLETAPNEQFF. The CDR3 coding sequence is TGTGCCAGCAGCTTAGAAACAGCCCCCAATGAGCAGTTCTTC. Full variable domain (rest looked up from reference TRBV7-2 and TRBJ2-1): GAGVSQSPSNKVTEKGKDVELRCDPISGHTALYWYRQSLGQGLEFLIYFQGNSAPDKSGLPSDRFSAERTGGSVSTLTIQRTQQEDSAVYLCASSLETAPNEQFFGPGTRLTVL.

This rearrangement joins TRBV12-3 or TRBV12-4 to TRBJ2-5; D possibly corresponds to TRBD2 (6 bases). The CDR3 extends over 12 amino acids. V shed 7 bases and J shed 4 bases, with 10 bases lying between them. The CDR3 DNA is TGTGCCAGCACGAGGGAGGCAGAGACCCAGTACTTC. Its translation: CASTREAETQYF.

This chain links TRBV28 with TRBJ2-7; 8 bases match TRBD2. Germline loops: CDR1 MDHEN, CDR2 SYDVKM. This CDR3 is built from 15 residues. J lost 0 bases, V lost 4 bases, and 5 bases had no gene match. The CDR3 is CASSSLAGHSYEQYF. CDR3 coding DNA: TGTGCCAGCAGTTCATTAGCGGGGCACTCCTACGAGCAGTACTTC.

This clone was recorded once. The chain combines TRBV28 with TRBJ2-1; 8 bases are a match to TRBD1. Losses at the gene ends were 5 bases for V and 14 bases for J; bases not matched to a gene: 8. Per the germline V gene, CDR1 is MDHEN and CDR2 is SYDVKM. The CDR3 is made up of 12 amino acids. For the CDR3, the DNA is TGTGCCAGCAGTGCCGGACAGGGCTCGAAGTTCTTC. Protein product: CASSAGQGSKFF.

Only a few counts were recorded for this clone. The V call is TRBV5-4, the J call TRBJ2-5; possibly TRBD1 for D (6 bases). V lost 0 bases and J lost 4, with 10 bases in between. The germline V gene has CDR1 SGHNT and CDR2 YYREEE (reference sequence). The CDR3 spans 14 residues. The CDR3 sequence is CASSLDVGGETQYF. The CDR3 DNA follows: TGTGCCAGCAGCTTGGATGTAGGGGGAGAGACCCAGTACTTC.

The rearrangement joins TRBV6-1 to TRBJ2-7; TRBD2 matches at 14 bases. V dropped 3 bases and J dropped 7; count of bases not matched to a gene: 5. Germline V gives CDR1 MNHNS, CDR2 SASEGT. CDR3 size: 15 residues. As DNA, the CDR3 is TGTGCCAGCAGTGACAGGACTAGCGGGAGGAAAGAGCAGTACTTC. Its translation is CASSDRTSGRKEQYF.

In nucleotides, the CDR3 is TGTGCCAGTAGTCTCGGGGGTTGGGTCACAGATACGCAGTATTTT. The encoded protein is CASSLGGWVTDTQYF. The V gene is TRBV19, the J gene TRBJ2-3; tentatively, D is TRBD2 (6 bases). CDR1 and CDR2 from the germline V gene are LNHDA and SQIVND (reference sequence). This CDR3 region has 15 residues. V lost 5 bases and J lost 2, with 14 bases in between.

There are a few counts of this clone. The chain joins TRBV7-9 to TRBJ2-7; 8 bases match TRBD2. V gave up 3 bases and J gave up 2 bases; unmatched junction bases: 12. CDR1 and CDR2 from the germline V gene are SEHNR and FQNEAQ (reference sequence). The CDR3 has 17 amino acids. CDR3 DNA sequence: TGTGCCAGCAGCTTCGGTCCCTTAGCGGGAACCGCCTACGAGCAGTACTTC. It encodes CASSFGPLAGTAYEQYF. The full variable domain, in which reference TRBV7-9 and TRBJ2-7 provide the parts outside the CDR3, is DTGVSQNPRHKITKRGQNVTFRCDPISEHNRLYWYRQTLGQGPEFLTYFQNEAQLEKSRLLSDRFSAERPKGSFSTLEIQRTEQGDSAMYLCASSFGPLAGTAYEQYFGPGTRLTVT.